Listed below are T cell receptor beta chains from one sample, sequenced in a study of cytomegalovirus exposure and HLA in healthy donors. Measured with immunoSEQ multiplex PCR; TCRdb has only the in-frame clones, and not every one. Of under 200,000 clones listed, more than 65% are singletons. Sequenced sample: PBMCs. All receptors come from a woman younger than 45 in good health and CMV-seronegative. The CDR3 runs from the conserved cysteine through the conserved F or W. D genes are given only for firm matches. Clone size is stated in some rows and not others, as once, few, many or a class when expanded.

j_call cdr3_length clone_size v_call d_call cdr3_aa cdr3_nt
TRBJ2-7 15 NA TRBV27 NA CASSSTGPSSYEQYF TGTGCCAGCAGCTCTACGGGTCCCAGCTCCTACGAGCAGTACTTC
TRBJ1-3 15 NA TRBV6-5 NA CASSNQASSGNTIYF TGTGCCAGCAGCAACCAGGCGAGCTCTGGAAACACCATATATTTT
TRBJ1-1 12 once TRBV23-1 NA CASLRGGGVAFF TGCGCCAGTTTAAGGGGCGGGGGCGTAGCTTTCTTT
TRBJ2-7 14 NA TRBV5-1 NA CASSGQASSYEQYF TGCGCCAGCAGTGGCCAGGCCTCTTCCTACGAGCAGTACTTC
TRBJ1-6 19 few TRBV6-1 NA CASSEKAPRGRTYNSPLHF TGTGCCAGCAGTGAAAAAGCCCCAAGGGGCCGCACCTATAATTCACCCCTCCACTTT
TRBJ2-2 16 NA TRBV9 NA CASSPPGSSNTGELFF TGTGCCAGCAGCCCCCCCGGGTCCTCGAACACCGGGGAGCTGTTTTTT
TRBJ2-5 11 NA TRBV28 NA CAGGGRRTQYF TGTGCCGGGGGGGGCCGGAGGACCCAGTACTTC
TRBJ1-2 13 NA TRBV6-5 NA CASSYSGQDGYTF TGTGCCAGCAGTTACAGCGGTCAGGATGGCTACACCTTC
TRBJ1-1 14 NA TRBV2 NA CASSKNRAGTEAFF TGTGCCAGCAGTAAAAACAGGGCCGGTACTGAAGCTTTCTTT
TRBJ2-1 14 NA TRBV12-5 TRBD1 CASGFATGYNEQFF TGTGCTAGTGGTTTTGCGACAGGGTACAATGAGCAGTTCTTC
TRBJ1-4 12 few TRBV7-2 NA CASSLDYAELFF TGTGCCAGCAGCCTGGACTACGCGGAACTGTTTTTT
TRBJ2-2 19 NA TRBV14 TRBD2 CASSYLAGDLEANTGELFF TGTGCCAGCAGCTACCTAGCGGGAGACCTAGAAGCGAACACCGGGGAGCTGTTTTTT
TRBJ2-2 17 few TRBV7-9 TRBD2 CSSSLAPLAVNTGELFF TGTTCCAGCAGCTTAGCCCCCCTAGCGGTAAACACCGGGGAGCTGTTTTTT
TRBJ1-2 13 NA TRBV27 TRBD1 CASSLGQGFGYTF TGTGCCAGCAGTTTGGGACAGGGTTTTGGCTACACCTTC
TRBJ2-5 15 few TRBV18 TRBD1 CASSPTTGGVPTQYF TGTGCCAGCTCACCCACCACAGGGGGCGTTCCGACCCAGTACTTC
TRBJ1-5 15 NA TRBV10-3 TRBD1 CAISETDRENQPQHF TGTGCCATCAGTGAGACTGACAGGGAAAATCAGCCCCAGCATTTT
TRBJ2-7 16 NA TRBV5-4 TRBD2 CASNSGGPGAQVEQYF TGTGCCAGCAACTCGGGGGGGCCAGGGGCGCAAGTGGAGCAGTACTTC
TRBJ2-5 14 few TRBV5-1 NA CASSPQDSQETQYF TGCGCCAGCAGCCCTCAGGACAGCCAAGAGACCCAGTACTTC
TRBJ1-1 17 NA TRBV7-8 NA CASRDQGLGLGGAEAFF TGTGCCAGCAGGGACCAGGGTTTGGGGTTAGGGGGGGCTGAAGCTTTCTTT
TRBJ1-4 15 few TRBV7-2 NA CASSLVRTVNEKLFF TGTGCCAGCAGCTTAGTCCGGACAGTAAATGAAAAACTGTTTTTT
TRBJ2-2 18 NA TRBV25-1 TRBD2 CASSEGLAGGSNTGELFF TGTGCCAGCAGTGAAGGGCTAGCGGGAGGCTCGAACACCGGGGAGCTGTTTTTT
TRBJ2-1 15 NA TRBV5-1 NA CASSLAVGRYNEQFF TGCGCCAGCAGCTTGGCCGTCGGGAGATACAATGAGCAGTTCTTC
TRBJ2-5 15 NA TRBV18 TRBD2 CASSQLAAPRETQYF TGTGCCAGCTCCCAACTAGCGGCCCCTCGGGAGACCCAGTACTTC
TRBJ1-5 15 NA TRBV2 TRBD1 CASKNRGRGNQPQHF TGTGCCAGCAAGAACAGGGGTCGTGGGAATCAGCCCCAGCATTTT
TRBJ2-5 14 NA TRBV5-4 TRBD1 CASSHQQGEETQYF TGTGCCAGCAGCCATCAACAGGGGGAAGAGACCCAGTACTTC
TRBJ2-7 12 NA TRBV9 NA CASSVADSEQYF TGTGCCAGCAGCGTAGCTGACTCCGAGCAGTACTTC
TRBJ2-7 14 NA TRBV7-6 NA CASSSGGFLNEQYF TGTGCCAGCAGCTCGGGGGGCTTTTTGAACGAGCAGTACTTC
TRBJ1-6 13 NA TRBV11-2 TRBD1 CASGRDRGSPLHF TGTGCCAGCGGACGAGACAGGGGATCACCCCTCCACTTT
TRBJ1-5 14 NA TRBV10-2 TRBD1 CASKTGFSNQPQHF TGCGCCAGCAAGACAGGGTTTAGCAATCAGCCCCAGCATTTT
TRBJ2-7 16 NA TRBV28 NA CASSLFVTRSSYEQYF TGTGCCAGCAGTTTATTCGTGACTAGGAGCTCCTACGAGCAGTACTTC
TRBJ1-1 11 NA TRBV4-1 NA CASRTGPEAFF TGCGCCAGCAGAACAGGGCCTGAAGCTTTCTTT
TRBJ2-1 16 NA TRBV21-1 NA CASSKGGRRDYNEQFF TGTGCCAGCAGCAAAGGTGGCAGGAGGGATTACAATGAGCAGTTCTTC
TRBJ1-2 14 NA TRBV11-2 NA CASSLGGGYYGYTF TGTGCCAGCAGCTTAGGTGGGGGGTACTATGGCTACACCTTC
TRBJ1-3 16 NA TRBV2 NA CASRKTALGSGNTIYF TGTGCCAGCAGAAAGACAGCCCTCGGCTCTGGAAACACCATATATTTT
TRBJ1-1 15 NA TRBV11-2 NA CASSLAGGENTEAFF TGTGCCAGCAGCTTAGCGGGAGGGGAGAACACTGAAGCTTTCTTT
TRBJ2-2 15 NA TRBV9 TRBD1 CASSGRQGGTGELFF TGTGCCAGCAGCGGGAGACAGGGGGGCACCGGGGAGCTGTTTTTT
TRBJ1-4 14 few TRBV18 NA CASSPGGGNEKLFF TGTGCCAGCTCACCCGGGGGAGGGAATGAAAAACTGTTTTTT
TRBJ2-7 17 NA TRBV6-1 TRBD2 CASSEGRASGSASEQYF TGTGCCAGCAGTGAAGGCCGGGCTAGCGGATCGGCATCCGAGCAGTACTTC
TRBJ2-1 15 NA TRBV4-1 TRBD2 CASSLRTSMYNEQFF TGCGCCAGCAGCCTTCGGACTAGTATGTACAATGAGCAGTTCTTC
TRBJ2-7 15 few TRBV7-9 NA CASSFGAASSYEQYF TGTGCCAGCAGCTTTGGGGCGGCCAGCTCCTACGAGCAGTACTTC
TRBJ2-1 14 few TRBV5-1 NA CASSTGNRGNEQFF TGCGCCAGTTCAACCGGGAATCGGGGCAATGAGCAGTTCTTC
TRBJ2-7 14 NA TRBV6-5 NA CASSYDRPPYEQYF TGTGCCAGCAGTTACGACAGGCCCCCCTACGAGCAGTACTTC
TRBJ1-2 13 NA TRBV2 TRBD1 CASSGGGLGGHTF TGTGCCAGCAGTGGAGGAGGGCTAGGGGGCCACACCTTC
TRBJ2-4 18 NA TRBV7-9 NA CASLQDGEIYLAKNIQYF TGTGCCAGCCTACAAGACGGGGAAATCTACCTAGCCAAAAACATTCAGTACTTC